One T cell receptor beta chain is described in this entry. Its antigen is as yet unknown. V gave up 2 bases and J gave up 1 base, with 11 bases separating them. The germline V gene encodes CDR1 MNHNS and CDR2 SASEGT. This CDR3 region has 16 residues. The data originate from a study of cytomegalovirus exposure and HLA in healthy donors. Primers: 60 Vbeta forward and 13 Jbeta reverse. Measured with immunoSEQ multiplex PCR; TCRdb has only the in-frame clones, and not every one. The table lists approximately 110,000 clones, with approximately 6.8% in the top ten. Findings and limits, study-wide: Available immune exposure information covered CMV serostatus only. Under in vitro conditions, a few CMV-associated chains were confirmed as specific for CMV antigens.

The sample comprised PBMCs. The chain combines TRBV6-1 with TRBJ2-2; perhaps TRBD2 as D (5 bases). The source is a man in his forties or fifties in good health and CMV-seropositive. CDR3 amino acids: CASSEISGMNTGELFF. The CDR3 DNA is TGTGCCAGCAGTGAAATTTCCGGGATGAACACCGGGGAGCTGTTTTTT.